The subject of this entry is one T cell receptor (beta chain). Its target is not known. Construction of naive CD8 libraries employed about 18,000 to 1,000,000 sorted cells together with 10%, 30% or 50% RNA. Naive CD8 T cells, phenotype CD8+CD4-CCR7+CD45RA+, were sorted. The data were obtained in a study of molecular identifiers for immune sequencing clone quantification. Study results and limitations: Jurkat TCR RNA spiked in from one cell reportedly remained identifiable amid one million naive cells.

TCRdb re-called the PCR reads with MiXCR, one entry per CDR3 protein. The table has under 85,000 distinct CDR3 sequences, 15% to 20% seen once. Germline CDR1 and CDR2: SNHLY and FYNNEI. V gave up 6 bases and J gave up 5 bases; unmatched junction bases: 1. CDR3 length: 13 residues. J is TRBJ2-4 and V is TRBV2; the match to TRBD1 covers 10 bases. The sample was naive CD8+ T cells from blood, with Jurkat cell RNA spiked in. Subset of the sample: FACS-sorted CD8+CD4-CCR7+CD45RA+ naive T cells. The source is a human donor in good health. Some libraries in this study had Jurkat cell RNA spiked in. The DNA of the CDR3 is TGTGCCAGCAGCGGGACAGGGGAAAACATTCAGTACTTC. Translation: CASSGTGENIQYF.